The table lists the clone carrying this T cell receptor beta chain with a few counts. The J segment lost 3 bases and the V segment lost 5 bases, leaving 7 bases of the junction unmatched. CDR1 is SGHTA and CDR2 is FQGTGA in the germline V gene. The CDR3 is 17 amino acids. The data are from a study of T-cell reconstitution after alpha-beta-depleted transplantation in children. The TCRbeta library was prepared with unique molecular identifiers. One entry per CDR3 protein, called by TCRdb with MiXCR from the PCR reads. The data hold hundreds of thousands of distinct CDR3 sequences, with 8% to 11% observed a single time.

The clonotype originates from a human donor who donated a stem cell graft to a child with acute myeloid leukemia. This sequence joins TRBV7-3 and TRBJ2-6, with 10 bases aligning to TRBD1. Sample: PBMCs from the stem cell graft donor, taken from the stem cell graft. The CDR3 protein is CASSVDRGSFGANVLTF. CDR3 sequence (DNA): TGTGCCAGCAGCGTGGACAGGGGGTCTTTTGGGGCCAACGTCCTGACTTTC.